The source of this T cell receptor beta chain is a study of beta chain features in type 1 diabetes. Germline V CDR1 and CDR2: SEHNR, FQNEAQ (reference sequence). Trimming stripped 2 bases from V and 11 bases from J, with 13 bases between. The length of the CDR3 is 14 residues. General observations from the study: Shorter TCRB CDR3s, moderately but significantly so, marked every one of the four CD4+ subsets in Type 1 diabetes patients.

This clone came up a few times. Its target is unknown. The entirety of the isolated RNA underwent reverse transcription, so expressed TCRB transcripts were sequenced. Only in-frame clones appear in the TCRdb table, and some are missing; sequencing was by immunoSEQ multiplex PCR. Counted here are 200,000 to 250,000 clones, approximately 13% occurring once; the ten biggest clones make up roughly 0.019%. Donors underwent one heparinised blood draw, about 0.12 L on average. Sequencing used naive CD4+ T cells from blood. This rearrangement joins TRBV7-9 to TRBJ1-6; D call uncertain. This receptor was taken from a man aged 25-40 years with type 1 diabetes. Written as DNA, the CDR3 is TGTGCCAGCAGCTTACAGGACTTTTCGACACCCCTCCACTTT. This encodes CASSLQDFSTPLHF. Full variable domain (rest looked up from reference TRBV7-9 and TRBJ1-6): DTGVSQNPRHKITKRGQNVTFRCDPISEHNRLYWYRQTLGQGPEFLTYFQNEAQLEKSRLLSDRFSAERPKGSFSTLEIQRTEQGDSAMYLCASSLQDFSTPLHFGNGTRLTVT.